This T cell receptor (beta chain) originates from a study of T cell responses to AZD1222 COVID-19 vaccine. Method: immunoSEQ multiplex PCR; TCRdb's copy keeps in-frame clones and lacks some. The profile shows 120,000 or so clones, 90% of them singletons. Broader study findings: Nearly half of the spike-specific TCRs reportedly recognize variant regions that carry no mutations. Donors skewed white British and female; clonal diversity was possibly underestimated.

As for this clone: The antigen is not known.

The sequences come from peripheral blood, collected on day 0 of AZD1222 vaccination. The TCR comes from an adult in good health.

CDR3 region: CASSRTGGGTEAFF. As DNA, the CDR3 is TGCGCCAGCAGCCGCACAGGGGGCGGCACTGAAGCTTTCTTT. This chain joins TRBV5-1 and TRBJ1-1, with 9 bases aligning to TRBD1. This CDR3 comprises 14 residues. CDR1 SGHRS and CDR2 YFSETQ come from the germline V gene. V dropped 4 bases and J dropped 4; count of bases not matched to a gene: 5.